The TCR beta chain described here comes from a study of blood T cell repertoires in COVID-19 (dated by TCRdb to 2020 to 2021). Notes on the research overall: Samples covering the acute and convalescent phases of COVID-19 were provided by collaborators in the United States, Italy and Spain. A freely available public database, intended as a resource for researchers studying the immune response to SARS-CoV-2, is where the repertoires were released. Sample metadata almost always included a de-identified subject ID, COVID-19 status, age in years and sex. Subjects who had been exposed to COVID-19, were actively infected with it, or had recovered from it provided the deeply sampled blood TCRbeta repertoires that made up the dataset. The samples were drawn from two sources: the first 160 participants of the ongoing ImmuneRACE study, and over 950 subjects contributed by 6 global collaborators. The material from the prospective study consisted of cDNA or gDNA derived from T cells, B-cell-depleted T cells, or PBMCs. HLA class I and class II types, where available, came from metadata supplied by the sample provider rather than from assay-based typing. General findings and caveats noted by the study authors: The amount of clinical and demographic metadata varied by source and participant and was provided uncurated.

TCRbeta CDR3 regions were amplified from genomic DNA using the immunoSEQ Assay, a bias-controlled multiplex PCR. The published analysis was carried out like this. Nucleated cell counts per sample were estimated from amplification of reference gene primers within the assay. Sequence reads were collapsed and filtered to measure the absolute abundance of every unique TCRbeta CDR3 rearrangement. For each sample, productive Simpson clonality was calculated as the square root of Simpson's diversity index over productive rearrangements. In its TCRdb copy, this immuneACCESS table keeps in-frame sequences only and misses some clones. Where compared with another copy, unresolved V genes explain less than half of these, and the others have no known cause. V and J calls and clone size are given by that table; D and trimming were obtained from the DNA. Within this sample are about 440,000 clones, with 88% of them counted one time only. Around 12% of the sample rests with the top ten.

V ends up 4 bases short and J 11 bases short, with an unmatched junction base count of 6. Spanning cysteine to phenylalanine, the CDR3 consists of 13 amino acids. The CDR3 DNA has 39 bases and is translated from base 1. CDR1 and CDR2 are drawn from the germline V gene: KGHDR, SFDVKD. One collaborating source in Seattle enrolled patients during active infection and followed them longitudinally through the course of disease. Each collaborating institution followed its own protocols to collect whole blood in K2EDTA tubes. For TCRbeta analysis, collaborator samples were shipped as frozen whole blood, as isolated PBMCs, or as DNA extracted from either sample type. This clone was seen a single time. There is no known antigen for this receptor. Base qualities are not at hand, and no much larger clone is one base apart. Other DNA sequences in this sample translate to the same CDR3.

The source material was peripheral blood. This sequence uses TRBV24-1 and TRBJ1-4, with 7 bases matching TRBD1. This sequence was found in a woman aged 45-60 years with COVID-19, enrolled during active disease. The sequenced DNA is TGTGCCACCAGTGACAGGGGGGCGGGGAAACTGTTTTTT. Its protein product is CATSDRGAGKLFF.